This T cell receptor (beta chain) was sequenced for a study of blood T cell repertoires in COVID-19 (dated by TCRdb to about 2020). About the study as a whole: Samples from collaborators originated in the United States, Italy and Spain and spanned both the acute and convalescent phases of COVID-19. Where available, HLA class I and class II types were taken from metadata supplied by the sample provider and were not determined by assay-based typing. Deeply sampled blood TCRbeta repertoires from subjects exposed to, actively infected with, or recovered from COVID-19 were included in the dataset. The sample metadata nearly always contained a de-identified subject ID, COVID-19 status, age in years and sex. The prospective study material was composed of cDNA or gDNA derived from T cells, B-cell-depleted T cells, or PBMCs. Samples were obtained from the ongoing ImmuneRACE study (first 160 participants) and from 1,254 subjects provided by 6 global collaborators. A freely available public database, intended as a resource for researchers studying the immune response to SARS-CoV-2, is where the repertoires were released. Overall study outcomes, separate from this receptor: Clinical and demographic metadata were provided uncurated, with the amount varying by source and participant.

Comments on this clone: Its antigen remains undetermined. Nothing much larger sits one base from this clone, and base qualities are not available.

For this chain, trimming is 7 bases at the V end and 0 bases at the J end, and the number of junction bases without a gene match is 7. The CDR3 spans 16 residues, from the cysteine through the phenylalanine. Only the CDR3 portion is preserved as DNA: 48 bases, with reading frame beginning at the first base. The CDR1 and CDR2 encoded by the germline V gene are KGHDR and SFDVKD. Whole blood was collected in K2EDTA tubes by collaborating institutions according to the institutions' own protocols. For TCRbeta analysis, collaborators shipped samples in one of three forms: frozen whole blood, isolated PBMCs, or DNA extracted from either of those sample types. TCRbeta CDR3 regions were amplified from genomic DNA by means of the immunoSEQ Assay, a bias-controlled multiplex PCR. The authors' pipeline ran thus. Within the assay, amplification of reference gene primers was used to estimate how many nucleated cells each sample contained. To quantify the absolute abundance of each unique TCRbeta CDR3 rearrangement, sequence reads were collapsed and filtered. For each sample, productive Simpson clonality was calculated by taking the square root of Simpson's diversity index across productive rearrangements. The source is immuneACCESS, and TCRdb retained only in-frame sequences with V and J called. Part of the clones is not carried over; for the studies checked, unresolved V genes explain less than half of this, and the remainder is unexplained. The DNA gave D and trimming, while V, J and clone size come from that table. This sample has under 150,000 clones in its table, and over 60% of those were observed once. Around 4.1% of the sample lies in the top ten.

The chain employs TRBV24-1 and TRBJ2-1; TRBD1 agrees with 8 junctional bases. The specimen sequenced was peripheral blood. The TCR originated in a woman aged 80 or older with acute or convalescent COVID-19. The CDR3: CATRGGQASSYNEQFF. The DNA is TGTGCCACCAGGGGGGGACAGGCAAGCTCCTACAATGAGCAGTTCTTC.